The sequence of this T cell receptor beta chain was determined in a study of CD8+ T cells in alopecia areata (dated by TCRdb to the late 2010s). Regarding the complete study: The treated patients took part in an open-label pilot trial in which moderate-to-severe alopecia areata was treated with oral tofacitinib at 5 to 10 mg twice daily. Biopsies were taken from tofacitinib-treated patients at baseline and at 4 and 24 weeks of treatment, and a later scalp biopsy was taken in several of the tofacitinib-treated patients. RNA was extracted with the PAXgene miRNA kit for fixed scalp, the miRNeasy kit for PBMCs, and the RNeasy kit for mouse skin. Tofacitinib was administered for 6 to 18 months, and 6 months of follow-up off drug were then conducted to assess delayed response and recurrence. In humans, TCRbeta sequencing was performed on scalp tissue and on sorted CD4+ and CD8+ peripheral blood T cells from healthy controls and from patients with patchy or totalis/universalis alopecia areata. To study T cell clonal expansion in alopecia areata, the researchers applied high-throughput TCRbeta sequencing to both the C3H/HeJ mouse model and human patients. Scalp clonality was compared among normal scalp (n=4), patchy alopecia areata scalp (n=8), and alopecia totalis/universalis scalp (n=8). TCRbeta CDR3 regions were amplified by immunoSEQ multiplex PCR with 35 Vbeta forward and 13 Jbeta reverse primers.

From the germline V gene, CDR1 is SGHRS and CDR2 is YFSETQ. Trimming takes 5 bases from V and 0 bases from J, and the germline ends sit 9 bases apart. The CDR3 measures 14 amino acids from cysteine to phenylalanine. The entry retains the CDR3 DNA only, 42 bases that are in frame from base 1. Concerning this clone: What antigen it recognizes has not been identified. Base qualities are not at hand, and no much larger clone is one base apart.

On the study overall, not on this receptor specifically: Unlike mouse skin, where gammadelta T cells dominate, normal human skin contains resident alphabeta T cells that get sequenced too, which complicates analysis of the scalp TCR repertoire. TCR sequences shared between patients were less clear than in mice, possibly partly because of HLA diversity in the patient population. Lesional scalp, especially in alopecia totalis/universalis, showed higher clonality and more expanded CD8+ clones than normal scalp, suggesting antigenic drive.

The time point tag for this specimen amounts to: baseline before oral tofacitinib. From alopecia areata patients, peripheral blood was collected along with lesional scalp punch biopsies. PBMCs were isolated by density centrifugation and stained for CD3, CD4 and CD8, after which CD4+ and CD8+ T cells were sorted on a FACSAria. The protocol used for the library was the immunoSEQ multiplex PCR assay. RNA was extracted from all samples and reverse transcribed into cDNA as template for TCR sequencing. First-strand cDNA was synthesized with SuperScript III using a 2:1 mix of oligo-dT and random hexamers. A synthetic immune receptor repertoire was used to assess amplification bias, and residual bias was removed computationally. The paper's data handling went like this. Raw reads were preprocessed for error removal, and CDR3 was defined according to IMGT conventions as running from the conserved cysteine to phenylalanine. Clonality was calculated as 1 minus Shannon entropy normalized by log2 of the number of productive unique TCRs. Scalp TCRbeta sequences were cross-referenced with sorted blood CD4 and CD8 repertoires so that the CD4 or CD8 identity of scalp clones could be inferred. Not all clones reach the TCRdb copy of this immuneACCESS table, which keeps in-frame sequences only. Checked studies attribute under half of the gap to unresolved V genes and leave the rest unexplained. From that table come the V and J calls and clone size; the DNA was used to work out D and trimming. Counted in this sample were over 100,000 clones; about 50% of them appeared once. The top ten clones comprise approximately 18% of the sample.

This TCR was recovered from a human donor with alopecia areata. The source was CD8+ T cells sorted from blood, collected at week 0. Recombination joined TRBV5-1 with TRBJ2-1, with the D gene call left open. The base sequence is TGCGCCAGCAGTGGCAGCGACTCCTACAATGAGCAGTTCTTC. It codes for CASSGSDSYNEQFF.